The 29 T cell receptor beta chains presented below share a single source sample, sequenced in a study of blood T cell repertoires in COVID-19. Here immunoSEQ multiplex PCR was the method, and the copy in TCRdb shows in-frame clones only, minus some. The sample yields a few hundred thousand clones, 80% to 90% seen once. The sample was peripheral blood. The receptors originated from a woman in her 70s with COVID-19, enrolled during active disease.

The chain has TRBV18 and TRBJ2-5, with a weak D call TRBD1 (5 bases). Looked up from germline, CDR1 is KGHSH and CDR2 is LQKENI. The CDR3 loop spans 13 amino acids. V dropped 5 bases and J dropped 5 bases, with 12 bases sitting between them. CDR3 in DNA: TGTGCCAGCTCAAGCCAGGGTTTGGAGACCCAGTACTTC. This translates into CASSSQGLETQYF.

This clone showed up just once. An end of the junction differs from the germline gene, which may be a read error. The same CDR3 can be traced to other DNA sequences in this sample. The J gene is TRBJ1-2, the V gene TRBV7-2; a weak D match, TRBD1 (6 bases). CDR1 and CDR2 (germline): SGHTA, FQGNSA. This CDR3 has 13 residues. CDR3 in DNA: TGTGCCAGCAGCTTACAGGGGAACTACGGCTACACCTTC. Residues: CASSLQGNYGYTF. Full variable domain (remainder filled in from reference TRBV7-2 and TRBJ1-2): GAGVSQSPSNKVTEKGKDVELRCDPISGHTALYWYRQSLGQGLEFLIYFQGNSAPDKSGLPSDRFSAERTGGSVSTLTIQRTQQEDSAVYLCASSLQGNYGYTFGSGTRLTVV.

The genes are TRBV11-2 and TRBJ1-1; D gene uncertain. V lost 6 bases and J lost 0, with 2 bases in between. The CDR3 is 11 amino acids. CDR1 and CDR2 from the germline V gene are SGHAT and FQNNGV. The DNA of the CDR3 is TGTGCCAGCAGTATGAACACTGAAGCTTTCTTT. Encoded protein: CASSMNTEAFF.

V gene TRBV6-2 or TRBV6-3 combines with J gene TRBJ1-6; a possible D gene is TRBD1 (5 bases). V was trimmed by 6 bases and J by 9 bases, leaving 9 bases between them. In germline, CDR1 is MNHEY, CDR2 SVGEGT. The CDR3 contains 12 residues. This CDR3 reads CASSRRVSPLHF. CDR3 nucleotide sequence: TGTGCCAGCAGCCGCAGGGTTTCACCCCTCCACTTT.

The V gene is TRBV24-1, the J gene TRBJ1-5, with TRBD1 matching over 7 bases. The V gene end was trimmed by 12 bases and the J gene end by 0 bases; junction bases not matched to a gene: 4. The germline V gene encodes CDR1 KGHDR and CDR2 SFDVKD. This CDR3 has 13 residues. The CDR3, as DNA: TGTGCCGCGCAGGGGGATAGCAATCAGCCCCAGCATTTT. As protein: CAAQGDSNQPQHF.

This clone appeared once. CDR3 sequence: CASRDGNQPQHF. The CDR3 DNA reads TGTGCCAGCCGGGATGGGAATCAGCCCCAGCATTTT. The rearrangement uses TRBV6-5 and TRBJ1-5; D remains unclear. Germline values: CDR1 MNHEY, CDR2 SVGAGI. The CDR3 totals 12 residues. V was cut by 8 bases and J by 4 bases, with 9 bases left in between.

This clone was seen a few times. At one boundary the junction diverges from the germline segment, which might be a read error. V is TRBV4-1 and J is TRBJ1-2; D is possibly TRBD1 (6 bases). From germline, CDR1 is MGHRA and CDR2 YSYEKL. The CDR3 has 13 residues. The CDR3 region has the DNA TGCGCCAGCACCCAACAGGGATCTAATGGCTACACCTTC. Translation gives CASTQQGSNGYTF.

This CDR3 reads CASSLGAGGNTIYF. The CDR3 DNA sequence: TGCGCCAGCAGCTTGGGGGCAGGCGGAAACACCATATATTTT. The V call is TRBV5-1, the J call TRBJ1-3; D unresolved. Trimming removed 0 bases from V and 4 bases from J, with 8 bases in between. The CDR3 extends over 14 amino acids. Per the germline V gene, CDR1 is SGHRS and CDR2 is YFSETQ.

The CDR3 here is CASWKPGTGSAEQFF. The CDR3 nucleotides are TGTGCCAGCTGGAAACCAGGGACAGGGAGCGCTGAGCAGTTCTTC. The chain combines TRBV7-9 with TRBJ2-1; 9 nucleotides line up with TRBD1. V trimming: 8 bases; J trimming: 9 bases; junction bases outside the gene matches: 14. The germline gives CDR1 SEHNR, CDR2 FQNEAQ (reference sequence). This CDR3 comprises 15 residues.

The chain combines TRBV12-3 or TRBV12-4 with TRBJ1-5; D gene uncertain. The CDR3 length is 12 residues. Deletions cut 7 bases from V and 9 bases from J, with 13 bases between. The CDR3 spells CASKEGAGPQHF. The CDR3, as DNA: TGTGCCAGCAAAGAGGGAGCAGGGCCCCAGCATTTT.

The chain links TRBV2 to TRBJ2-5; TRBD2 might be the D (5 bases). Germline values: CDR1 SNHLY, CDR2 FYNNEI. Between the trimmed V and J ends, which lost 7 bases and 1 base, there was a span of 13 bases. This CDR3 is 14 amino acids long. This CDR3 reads CASTKDWLQETQYF. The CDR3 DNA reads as TGTGCCAGCACGAAGGACTGGCTCCAAGAGACCCAGTACTTC.

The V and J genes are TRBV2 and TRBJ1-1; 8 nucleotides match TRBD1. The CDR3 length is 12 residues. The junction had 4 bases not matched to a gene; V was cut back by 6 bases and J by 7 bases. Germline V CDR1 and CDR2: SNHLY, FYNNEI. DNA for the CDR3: TGTGCCAGCAGCCAGGGGGCCAGTGAAGCTTTCTTT. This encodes CASSQGASEAFF.

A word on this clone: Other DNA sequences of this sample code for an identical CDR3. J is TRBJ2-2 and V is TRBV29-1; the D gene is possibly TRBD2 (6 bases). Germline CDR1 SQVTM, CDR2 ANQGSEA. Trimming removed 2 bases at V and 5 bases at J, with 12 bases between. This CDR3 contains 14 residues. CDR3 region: CSVERGSGTGELFF. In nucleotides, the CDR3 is TGCAGCGTTGAACGGGGGAGTGGAACCGGGGAGCTGTTTTTT.

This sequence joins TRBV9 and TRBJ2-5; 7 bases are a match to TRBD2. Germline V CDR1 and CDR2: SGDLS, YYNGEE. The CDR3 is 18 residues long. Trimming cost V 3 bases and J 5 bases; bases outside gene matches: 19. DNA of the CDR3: TGTGCCAGCAGCGCACCTCACGACTTACCGGGGGGACGGGAGACCCAGTACTTC. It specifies CASSAPHDLPGGRETQYF. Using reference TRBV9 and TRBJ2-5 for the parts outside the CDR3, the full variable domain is DSGVTQTPKHLITATGQRVTLRCSPRSGDLSVYWYQQSLDQGLQFLIQYYNGEERAKGNILERFSAQQFPDLHSELNLSSLELGDSALYFCASSAPHDLPGGRETQYFGPGTRLLVL.

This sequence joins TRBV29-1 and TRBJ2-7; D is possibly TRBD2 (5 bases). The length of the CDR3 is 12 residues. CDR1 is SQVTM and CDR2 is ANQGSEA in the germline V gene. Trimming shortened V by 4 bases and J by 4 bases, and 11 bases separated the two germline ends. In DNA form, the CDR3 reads TGCAGCGTTGTGAGGGATCGGTACGAGCAGTACTTC. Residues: CSVVRDRYEQYF.

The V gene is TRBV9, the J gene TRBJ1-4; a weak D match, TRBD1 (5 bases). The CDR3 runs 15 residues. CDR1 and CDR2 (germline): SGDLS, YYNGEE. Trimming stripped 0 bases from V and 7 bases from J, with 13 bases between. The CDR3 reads CASSVAGRAGEKLFF. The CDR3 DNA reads TGTGCCAGCAGCGTAGCCGGCAGGGCCGGTGAAAAACTGTTTTTT.

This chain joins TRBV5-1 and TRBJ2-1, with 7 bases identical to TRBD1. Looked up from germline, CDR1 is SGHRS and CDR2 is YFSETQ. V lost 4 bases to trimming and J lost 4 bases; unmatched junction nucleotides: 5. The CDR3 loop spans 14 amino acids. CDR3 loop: CASSTGQPYNEQFF. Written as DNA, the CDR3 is TGCGCCAGCAGCACGGGACAGCCTTACAATGAGCAGTTCTTC.

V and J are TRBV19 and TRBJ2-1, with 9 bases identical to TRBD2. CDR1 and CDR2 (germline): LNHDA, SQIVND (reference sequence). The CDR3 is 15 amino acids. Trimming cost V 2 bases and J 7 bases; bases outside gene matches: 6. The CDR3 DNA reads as TGTGCCAGTAGTATAAAGCGGGGGGCCACTAATGAGCAGTTCTTC. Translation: CASSIKRGATNEQFF.

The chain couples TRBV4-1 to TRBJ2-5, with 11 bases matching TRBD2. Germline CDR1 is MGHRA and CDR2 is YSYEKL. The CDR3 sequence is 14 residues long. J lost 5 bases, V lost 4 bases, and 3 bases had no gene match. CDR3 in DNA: TGCGCCAGCAGCCCTAGCGGGGGGCAGGAGACCCAGTACTTC. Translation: CASSPSGGQETQYF.

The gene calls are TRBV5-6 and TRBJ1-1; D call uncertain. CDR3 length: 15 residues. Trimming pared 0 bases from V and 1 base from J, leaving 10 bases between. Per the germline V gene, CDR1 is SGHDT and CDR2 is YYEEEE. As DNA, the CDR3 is TGTGCCAGCAGCTTGGTAGGCAGGTCGAACACTGAAGCTTTCTTT. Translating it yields CASSLVGRSNTEAFF.

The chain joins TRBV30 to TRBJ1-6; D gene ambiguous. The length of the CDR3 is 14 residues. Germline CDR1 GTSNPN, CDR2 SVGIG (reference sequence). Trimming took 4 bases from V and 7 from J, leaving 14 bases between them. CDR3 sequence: CAWKEGSKNSPLHF. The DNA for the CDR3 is TGTGCCTGGAAGGAGGGCAGCAAGAATTCACCCCTCCACTTT.

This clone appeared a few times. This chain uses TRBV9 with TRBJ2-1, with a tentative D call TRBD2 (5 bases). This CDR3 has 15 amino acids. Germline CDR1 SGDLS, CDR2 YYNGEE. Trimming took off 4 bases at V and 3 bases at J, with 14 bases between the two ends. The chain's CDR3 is CASSLTGSLYNEQFF. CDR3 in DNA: TGTGCCAGCAGCCTCACGGGGTCACTCTACAATGAGCAGTTCTTC.

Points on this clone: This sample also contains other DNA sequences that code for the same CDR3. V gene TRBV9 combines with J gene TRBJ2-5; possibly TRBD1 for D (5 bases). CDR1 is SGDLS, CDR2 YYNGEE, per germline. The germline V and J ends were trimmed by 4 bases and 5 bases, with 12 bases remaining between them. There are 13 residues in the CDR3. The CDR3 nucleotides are TGTGCCAGCAGCCCACGACCAGGGGAGACCCAGTACTTC. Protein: CASSPRPGETQYF.

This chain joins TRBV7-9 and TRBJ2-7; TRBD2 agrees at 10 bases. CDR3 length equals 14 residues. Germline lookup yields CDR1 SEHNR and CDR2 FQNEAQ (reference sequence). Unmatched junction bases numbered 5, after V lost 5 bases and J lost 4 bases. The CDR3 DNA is TGTGCCAGCAGCGCCGGGACTAGCGAGTACGAGCAGTACTTC. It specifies CASSAGTSEYEQYF.

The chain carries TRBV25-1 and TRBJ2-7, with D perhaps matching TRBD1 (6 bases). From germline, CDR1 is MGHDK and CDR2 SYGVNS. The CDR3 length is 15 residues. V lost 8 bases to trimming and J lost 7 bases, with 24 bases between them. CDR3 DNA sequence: TGTGCCAGCCGCCCCGGGGCAGGGGCTCTGGGGGAGCAGTACTTC. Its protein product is CASRPGAGALGEQYF.

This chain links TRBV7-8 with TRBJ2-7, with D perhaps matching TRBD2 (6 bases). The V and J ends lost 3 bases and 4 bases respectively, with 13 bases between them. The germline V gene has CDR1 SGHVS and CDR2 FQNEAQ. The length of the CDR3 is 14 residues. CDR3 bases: TGTGCCAGCAGCTTTTTGACGGAGGGGTACGAGCAGTACTTC. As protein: CASSFLTEGYEQYF.

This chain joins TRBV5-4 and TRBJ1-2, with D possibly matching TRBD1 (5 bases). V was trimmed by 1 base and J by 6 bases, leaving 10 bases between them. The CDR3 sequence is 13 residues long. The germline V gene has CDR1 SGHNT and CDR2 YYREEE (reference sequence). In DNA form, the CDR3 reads TGTGCCAGCAGCTTGAGCACGGGGGATGGCTACACCTTC. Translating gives CASSLSTGDGYTF.

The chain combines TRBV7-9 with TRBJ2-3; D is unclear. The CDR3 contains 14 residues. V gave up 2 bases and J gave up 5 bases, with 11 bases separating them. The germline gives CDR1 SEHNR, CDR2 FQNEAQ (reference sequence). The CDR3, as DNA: TGTGCCAGCAGCTTACCCCTCTATGAAGATACGCAGTATTTT. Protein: CASSLPLYEDTQYF.

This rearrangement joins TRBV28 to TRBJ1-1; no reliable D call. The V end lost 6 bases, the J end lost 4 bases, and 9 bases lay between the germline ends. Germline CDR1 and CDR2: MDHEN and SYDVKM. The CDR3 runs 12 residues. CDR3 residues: CASRVSGTEAFF. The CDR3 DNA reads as TGTGCCAGCAGGGTCTCAGGCACTGAAGCTTTCTTT.